This TCR beta chain was identified during a study of identical twins' blood T cells. TCRdb fed the 5' RACE reads into MiXCR, producing one record per CDR3 protein. The sample includes roughly 380,000 distinct CDR3 sequences, more than 25% seen only once; the top ten take about 6%. V lost 3 bases and J 1 base, leaving 7 bases between the germline ends. The germline V gene has CDR1 SGHRS and CDR2 YFSETQ. This CDR3 comprises 14 residues. This sequence was found in a woman aged 18 to 55 in good health. Sequenced: PBMCs. V gene TRBV5-1 combines with J gene TRBJ2-2; the D gene is possibly TRBD1 (5 bases). CDR3 sequence (DNA): TGCGCCAGCAGCTCCGACAGGAACACCGGGGAGCTGTTTTTT. Protein: CASSSDRNTGELFF.